The entry below gives a single T cell receptor beta chain sequence along with its context. This clonotype was picked up many times. Its antigen remains undetermined. The input lacks base qualities; no much larger clone sits a single base away. SuperScript III was used to reverse transcribe 500 ng RNA with primers targeting the alpha and beta constant regions. Alpha and beta chain libraries were generated separately via chain-specific third strand synthesis with multiplexing indices. To avoid primer bias, the protocol used one single primer pair to amplify every rearrangement within a chain, and the protocol also attached molecular barcodes to each cDNA molecule. T4 RNA Ligase 1 joined purified cDNA to a 5' RACE adapter that carried a random hexamer and the SP2 sequencing primer site. The authors primed second strand synthesis from the SP2 site with Phusion polymerase and used slow temperature ramps to favor optimal annealing. Two random hexamer sequences, both added before amplification and joined together, made up the 12-nucleotide barcode of each molecule. A short first PCR added P5 and P7 adapter elements plus a second index, followed by an approximately 23-cycle amplification PCR with P5s and P7 primers. In total the libraries went through roughly 30 PCR cycles, after which the libraries were quantified on a Qubit, sized on a Bioanalyzer, and diluted to approximately 4.2 nM. Normalized libraries were sequenced on an Illumina MiSeq with 2 x 250 paired-end kits. Into around 9.5 ul Tris-Cl, the reverse transcription reactions were eluted following cleanup on MinElute columns. Adapter ligations were incubated for around 22 hours at 16 degrees C and subsequently purified with AMPure XP beads at a 1:1 ratio. The authors' analysis ran thus. A modified Decombinator processed the demultiplexed FASTQ files and output V, J, insert and barcode information. Sequences that shared a barcode but differed from the dominant sequence were treated as errors and discarded, and barcodes were clustered at Levenshtein distance 3 and counted to estimate the original cDNA molecules. The R packages ineq, vegan, igraph and RCytoscape were used for downstream analyses, together with IMGT nomenclature and CDR3 definitions. The authors computed V gene usage over distinct sequences and counted each TCR a single time to avoid skew from clonal expansion. Within a donor, similarity networks joined unique CDR3 amino acid sequences in every case where two of them were separated by a single Levenshtein edit. The authors compiled published HIV-specific CDR3s (around 90 alpha, approximately 700 beta) and CMV-specific CDR3s (around 13 alpha, about 250 beta) and searched for them in the repertoires. Lower sequence numbers were not the cause of the decreased diversity in patients, as random subsampling to size-matched repertoires showed. Using fastp at Q25 and MiXCR, TCRdb reprocessed the public reads and kept productive beta chains. All rows with the same CDR3 protein become a single entry with the most common DNA and genes. The V and J calls reflect TCRdb's pipeline rather than the authors' work. This sample gives fewer than 25,000 distinct CDR3 sequences in total; roughly 8.9% of them show up just once. The ten largest clones take up about 2.8% of the sample.

The data are from a study of HIV-infected patients and healthy controls (dated by TCRdb to the mid-2010s). For the wider study: The study tested whether deep TCR repertoire sequencing of HIV patients' small blood samples could capture immune perturbation and reconstitution. Broader findings and caveats from the paper: Only sixteen HIV-infected individuals were processed, which the authors considered a major limit on how widely the findings apply. HLA typing of donors was not performed in the study. Pairing of alpha and beta chains was not determined in the samples. Healthy controls shared more CDR3s between individuals than HIV+ patients, by Jaccard index and by count of highly shared sequences. MAIT cell alpha-chain CDR3s were found at high frequency in healthy controls but were severely depleted in HIV+ repertoires. Roughly threefold more distinct CDR3s and higher Shannon diversity were observed in healthy control repertoires than in untreated HIV+ repertoires. HIV-associated CDR3s exhibited a significant reduction in frequency during therapy, whereas CMV-associated CDR3s exhibited no significant change, although the majority increased in frequency. In HIV-infected patients, the apparent post-therapy recovery of the Gini index was not replicated in size-matched repertoire data. The study cohorts differed slightly in age and sex profile, but those differences did not account for the observed differences in diversity. Significantly higher mean Gini indices were seen in HIV-infected repertoires than in controls, possibly reflecting oligoclonality. Differing numbers of distinct sequences in patients and controls hindered comparison, and size-matching assigned excessive weight to rare events in the HIV-infected data. The dynamics of distinct T-cell subpopulations could not be separated, and sequencing depth was restricted, because whole blood was used. Significantly different mean usage between HIV-infected patients and controls was observed for eight alpha and eight beta V genes.

Whole blood was used without fractionating the cells, so the repertoire represented all peripheral T cells without sorting. As controls, ten healthy donors without infection were sampled, and four of the ten donors were sampled a second time about three months later. For RNA extraction, around 2.5 ml of peripheral blood was collected into Tempus tubes. The TURBO-DNase kit was used to remove leftover genomic DNA, and GLOBINclear was used to deplete globin mRNA. The V end loses 7 bases and the J end loses 2 bases, and a stretch of 18 bases separates them. The CDR3 goes from the cysteine to the phenylalanine over 15 residues. CDR3 DNA only is kept here, 45 bases in frame from base 1. The germline V gene sets CDR1 to SQVTM and CDR2 to ANQGSEA.

The TCR comes from an adult in good health. The sequenced material came from blood. The sequence joins TRBV29-1 to TRBJ1-3; the D segment could be TRBD1, given 5 matching bases. CDR3 sequence: CSAAPGSAAGNTIYF. In nucleotide form, the sequence is TGCAGCGCCGCCCCAGGGTCAGCTGCTGGAAACACCATATATTTT.